The source of this TCR beta chain is a study of technical replicates of blood from a few donors. Assay used: immunoSEQ multiplex PCR; TCRdb lists only in-frame clones, some missing. The table has around 83,000 clones, roughly 94% seen once. CDR1 and CDR2 (germline): SGDLS, YYNGEE. The CDR3 runs to 15 residues. V lost 1 base and J lost 4; bases outside the gene matches: 5. This TCR derives from a human donor in good health. The chain carries TRBV9 and TRBJ2-1, with 7 nucleotides matching TRBD2. Material: T cells isolated from PBMCs. In DNA form, the CDR3 reads TGTGCCAGCAGCGTATTAACGGGAGGATACAATGAGCAGTTCTTC. Encoded protein: CASSVLTGGYNEQFF.